These T cell receptor beta chains were read from a single sample in a study of cytomegalovirus exposure and HLA in healthy donors. Repertoires were generated with immunoSEQ multiplex PCR, while TCRdb's copy carries only in-frame clones and drops some. This listing includes roughly 150,000 clones. Sequencing was performed on PBMCs. These receptors originate from a woman between 45 and 65 years old in good health and CMV-seronegative. The CDR3 runs from the conserved cysteine through the conserved F or W. The D gene is left open where the match is weak.

J: TRBJ1-6
V: TRBV7-2
D: .
CDR3: CASSLDQAGGSSPLHF
DNA: TGTGCCAGCAGCTTAGACCAGGCAGGTGGCAGCTCACCCCTCCACTTT

J: TRBJ2-3
V: TRBV28
D: TRBD2
CDR3: CASRNLAGGTDTQYF
DNA: TGTGCCAGCAGAAACTTAGCGGGAGGGACAGATACGCAGTATTTT

J: TRBJ2-1
V: TRBV28
D: .
CDR3: CASSSYIYRSYNEQFF
DNA: TGTGCCAGCAGCTCGTACATTTATCGCTCCTACAATGAGCAGTTCTTC

J: TRBJ1-1
V: TRBV5-1
D: .
CDR3: CASSRGSGDGRTEAFF
DNA: TGCGCCAGCAGCCGGGGGTCCGGGGATGGGCGCACTGAAGCTTTCTTT

J: TRBJ1-3
V: TRBV7-2
D: .
CDR3: CASSLNRAAGNTIYF
DNA: TGTGCCAGCAGCTTAAATCGCGCGGCTGGAAACACCATATATTTT

J: TRBJ2-6
V: TRBV28
D: .
CDR3: CASGTSNSGANVLTF
DNA: TGTGCCTCCGGGACAAGCAACTCTGGGGCCAACGTCCTGACTTTC

J: TRBJ2-2
V: TRBV28
D: TRBD1
CDR3: CASSGDSANTGELFF
DNA: TGTGCCAGCAGCGGGGACAGCGCGAACACCGGGGAGCTGTTTTTT

J: TRBJ2-3
V: TRBV19
D: TRBD2
CDR3: CASSPAGADTQYF
DNA: TGTGCCAGTAGCCCAGCGGGGGCAGATACGCAGTATTTT

J: TRBJ2-2
V: TRBV9
D: TRBD1
CDR3: CASSPRQGNTGELFF
DNA: TGTGCCAGCAGCCCCCGACAGGGGAACACCGGGGAGCTGTTTTTT

J: TRBJ2-5
V: TRBV28
D: .
CDR3: CASRNIWLAETQYF
DNA: TGTGCCAGCAGAAACATATGGTTAGCAGAGACCCAGTACTTC

J: TRBJ1-5
V: TRBV9
D: TRBD1
CDR3: CASSGSTGAQPQHF
DNA: TGTGCCAGCAGCGGATCGACAGGGGCTCAGCCCCAGCATTTT

J: TRBJ2-3
V: TRBV7-9
D: TRBD2
CDR3: CASSSIQREGPWYTQYF
DNA: TGTGCCAGCAGTTCCATCCAGCGGGAGGGTCCCTGGTATACGCAGTATTTT

J: TRBJ1-2
V: TRBV18
D: .
CDR3: CASSPPEGRRHGYTF
DNA: TGTGCCAGCTCACCACCGGAGGGGCGGAGGCACGGCTACACCTTC

J: TRBJ1-1
V: TRBV7-9
D: .
CDR3: CASTLDTGAEAFF
DNA: TGTGCCAGCACCTTGGATACGGGGGCTGAAGCTTTCTTT

J: TRBJ2-7
V: TRBV7-9
D: TRBD2
CDR3: CASSLLAGVDEQYF
DNA: TGTGCCAGCAGCTTACTAGCGGGGGTCGACGAGCAGTACTTC

J: TRBJ1-1
V: TRBV4-2
D: .
CDR3: CASSQVGTGTEAFF
DNA: TGTGCCAGCAGCCAAGTTGGAACGGGCACTGAAGCTTTCTTT

J: TRBJ2-2
V: TRBV6-5
D: .
CDR3: CASTGGVTGELFF
DNA: TGTGCCAGCACAGGAGGGGTTACCGGGGAGCTGTTTTTT

J: TRBJ1-5
V: TRBV28
D: .
CDR3: CASSLWAGDRTQHF
DNA: TGTGCCAGCAGTTTATGGGCAGGGGATCGGACCCAGCATTTT

J: TRBJ2-1
V: TRBV5-1
D: TRBD1
CDR3: CASSLGQGPNEQFF
DNA: TGCGCCAGCAGCTTGGGACAGGGGCCCAATGAGCAGTTCTTC

J: TRBJ2-5
V: TRBV4-1
D: TRBD1
CDR3: CASSQGGQGIQETQYF
DNA: TGCGCCAGCAGCCAAGGGGGACAGGGTATTCAAGAGACCCAGTACTTC

J: TRBJ2-5
V: TRBV19
D: TRBD1
CDR3: CASRRTGAQETQYF
DNA: TGTGCCAGTAGGCGGACAGGGGCGCAAGAGACCCAGTACTTC

J: TRBJ2-7
V: TRBV28
D: TRBD2
CDR3: CASSLVGTSGRPRSYYEQYF
DNA: TGTGCCAGCAGTCTAGTAGGGACTAGCGGGAGACCCAGATCCTACTACGAGCAGTACTTC

J: TRBJ2-5
V: TRBV7-2
D: TRBD2
CDR3: CASSLGLAGIQETQYF
DNA: TGTGCCAGCAGCCTGGGACTAGCGGGGATACAAGAGACCCAGTACTTC

J: TRBJ2-2
V: TRBV27
D: .
CDR3: CATANTGELFF
DNA: TGTGCCACCGCGAACACCGGGGAGCTGTTTTTT

J: TRBJ2-1
V: TRBV27
D: TRBD2
CDR3: CASRAPGGNEQFF
DNA: TGTGCCAGCAGGGCTCCGGGGGGAAATGAGCAGTTCTTC

J: TRBJ1-2
V: TRBV15
D: TRBD1
CDR3: CATSRVQGQGYGYTF
DNA: TGTGCCACCAGCAGAGTTCAGGGACAGGGATATGGCTACACCTTC

J: TRBJ2-7
V: TRBV28
D: TRBD1
CDR3: CASIRDRVGVYEQYF
DNA: TGTGCCAGCATCCGCGACAGGGTCGGTGTTTACGAGCAGTACTTC

J: TRBJ1-5
V: TRBV30
D: TRBD1
CDR3: CAWSPGGGGQPQHF
DNA: TGTGCCTGGAGTCCAGGGGGCGGAGGTCAGCCCCAGCATTTT

J: TRBJ2-2
V: TRBV15
D: TRBD1
CDR3: CATSSQTGLNRELFF
DNA: TGTGCCACCAGCAGCCAGACAGGGTTAAACCGGGAGCTGTTTTTT

J: TRBJ1-1
V: TRBV6-1
D: .
CDR3: CASSEGPGGRYNTEAFF
DNA: TGTGCCAGCAGTGAAGGTCCCGGTGGGAGATACAACACTGAAGCTTTCTTT

J: TRBJ1-4
V: TRBV7-9
D: TRBD1
CDR3: CASSEGQGNEKLFF
DNA: TGTGCCAGCAGCGAGGGACAGGGTAATGAAAAACTGTTTTTT